One and the same sample provided the 14 T cell receptor beta chains below, sequenced in a study of regulatory T cells in long-lasting Graves disease. To make TCR beta libraries, researchers used iRepertoire HTBI primers and Arm-PCR of CDR3 regions. Using its own MiXCR run on the multiplex PCR reads, TCRdb lists one record per CDR3 protein. The sample consists of around 400,000 distinct CDR3 sequences, 14% to 15% of them appearing once. Time point defined: newly diagnosed GD, antithyroid drugs for less than 3 months. PBMC-extracted RNA yielded the TCR library. These data were likewise used in another study, on T cells in Graves' hyperthyroidism and ophthalmopathy.

The sample consisted of peripheral blood mononuclear cells (PBMCs), taken at new diagnosis, from a patient treated with antithyroid drugs. The receptors originated from a woman aged 40 to 55 with Graves disease.

In its sample, this clonotype was seen a few times. This chain links TRBV12-3 or TRBV12-4 with TRBJ2-2; maybe TRBD1 (6 bases). V was trimmed by 6 bases and J by 2 bases, leaving 10 bases between them. The CDR3 length is 14 residues. The CDR3 spells CASRTGSNTGELFF. The CDR3 nucleotides read TGTGCCAGCAGAACAGGGTCAAACACCGGGGAGCTGTTTTTT.

This clonotype was seen repeatedly, ten times or more. The rearrangement joins TRBV7-2 to TRBJ2-3; D gene uncertain. The CDR3 is 13 residues long. V lost 2 bases, J lost 4 bases, and 7 bases lay in between. Per the germline V gene, CDR1 is SGHTA and CDR2 is FQGNSA. For the CDR3, the DNA is TGTGCCAGCAGCTTATTTTCCTCAGATACGCAGTATTTT. Translating it yields CASSLFSSDTQYF.

This clonotype showed up many times. The chain joins TRBV7-2 to TRBJ2-1; D unclear. This CDR3 spans 13 amino acids. Trimming left V 2 bases short and J 9 bases short, with 11 bases between. Per the germline V gene, CDR1 is SGHTA and CDR2 is FQGNSA. The CDR3 loop is CASSLLGSSEQFF. The DNA of the CDR3 is TGTGCCAGCAGCTTATTGGGTAGTAGTGAGCAGTTCTTC.

For this clonotype: The conserved closing phenylalanine or tryptophan is absent in this CDR3, likely reflecting a read error. This sequence joins TRBV6-1 and TRBJ1-1; D not resolved. CDR3 length: 13 residues. The germline gives CDR1 MNHNS, CDR2 SASEGT. V was clipped by 2 bases and J by 1 base, with 5 bases between them. The CDR3 DNA reads as TGTGCCAGCAGTGAAACATGGAACACTGAAGCTTTCTCT. Translating gives CASSETWNTEAFS.

The chain recombines TRBV27 with TRBJ1-2; D not resolved. CDR3 length: 16 amino acids. Germline V gene data show CDR1 as MNHEY and CDR2 as SMNVEV (reference sequence). V was shortened by 5 bases and J by 0 bases, with 16 bases between the two germline ends. CDR3 in amino acids: CASSPQALTANYGYTF. The CDR3 nucleotides are TGTGCCAGCAGTCCCCAGGCTTTGACGGCTAACTATGGCTACACCTTC.

With respect to this clonotype: This clone may be a read error of a much larger clone one base away. V and J are TRBV7-2 and TRBJ2-1; TRBD1 is a possible D gene (6 bases). Germline V gene sequence: CDR1 SGHTA, CDR2 FQGNSA. This CDR3 has 13 residues. This CDR3 is CASSSSWDNKQFF. The CDR3 DNA is TGTGCCAGCAGCTCCTCATGGGACAATAAGCAGTTCTTC.

This clonotype was found many times. V usage is TRBV27 and J usage is TRBJ2-7; unclear D gene. Trimming cost V 4 bases and J 7 bases, with 11 bases left between them. The CDR3 totals 12 residues. CDR1 MNHEY and CDR2 SMNVEV come from the germline V gene (reference sequence). CDR3 region: CASSSMTKEQYF. The DNA of the CDR3 is TGTGCCAGCAGTTCCATGACGAAAGAGCAGTACTTC.

This clonotype was seen repeatedly, ten times or more. This chain links TRBV14 with TRBJ2-5; perhaps D is TRBD1 or TRBD2 (6 bases each). Germline V gene data show CDR1 as SGHDN and CDR2 as FVKESK. This CDR3 has 15 amino acids. V was cut by 5 bases and J by 4 bases, with 17 bases left in between. CDR3 coding DNA: TGTGCCAGCAGCGATACAAATGGAGGGGGAGAGACCCAGTACTTC. Its translation: CASSDTNGGGETQYF.

This clonotype was observed at least ten times. The J gene is TRBJ2-7, the V gene TRBV7-3; 8 bases align to TRBD1. Germline-derived CDR1 and CDR2 are SGHTA and FQGTGA. The CDR3 covers 18 residues. Unmatched junction bases numbered 11, after V lost 1 base and J lost 0 bases. The CDR3 nucleotides read TGTGCCAGCAGCTTAAAATTTTACCGACAGGGGCCCTCCTACGAGCAGTACTTC. Translating it yields CASSLKFYRQGPSYEQYF.

As regards this clonotype: Since a much larger clone is just one base distant, this may be a read error. The J gene is TRBJ2-5, the V gene TRBV28; TRBD1 aligns across 7 bases. This CDR3 has 16 residues. CDR1 MDHEN and CDR2 SYDVKM come from the germline V gene. J lost 1 base, V lost 5 bases, and 10 bases had no gene match. The CDR3 bases are TGTGCCAGCAGTGATCGCCATGGGACAGCCCAAGAGACCCAGTACTTC. This encodes CASSDRHGTAQETQYF.

The V gene is TRBV11-2, the J gene TRBJ1-4; the D gene is possibly TRBD1 (6 bases). Germline CDR1 is SGHAT and CDR2 is FQNNGV. This CDR3 spans 15 amino acids. V lost 1 base, J lost 10 bases, and 16 bases lay in between. The CDR3 is CASSLVANRVGKLFF. The CDR3 DNA reads TGTGCCAGCAGCTTAGTCGCGAACAGGGTTGGAAAACTGTTTTTT.

The chain employs TRBV7-2 and TRBJ2-3; D perhaps matches TRBD2 (6 bases). The CDR3 totals 16 residues. V was clipped by 0 bases and J by 0 bases, with 10 bases between them. CDR1 is SGHTA and CDR2 is FQGNSA in the germline V gene. CDR3 sequence (DNA): TGTGCCAGCAGCTTAGCGGGAGGTACTAGCACAGATACGCAGTATTTT. It encodes CASSLAGGTSTDTQYF. Variable domain in full (rest from reference TRBV7-2 and TRBJ2-3): GAGVSQSPSNKVTEKGKDVELRCDPISGHTALYWYRQSLGQGLEFLIYFQGNSAPDKSGLPSDRFSAERTGGSVSTLTIQRTQQEDSAVYLCASSLAGGTSTDTQYFGPGTRLTVL.

Many counts were recorded for this clonotype. The chain has TRBV11-1 and TRBJ2-7; tentatively, D is TRBD1 or TRBD2 (5 bases each). The CDR3 has 14 amino acids. Between the trimmed V and J ends, which lost 2 bases and 3 bases, there was a span of 11 bases. CDR1 is SGHAT, CDR2 FQDESV, per germline (reference sequence). This chain's CDR3 is CASSLLGTSYEQYF. The CDR3 DNA follows: TGTGCCAGCAGCTTACTAGGGACGAGCTACGAGCAGTACTTC.

This clonotype occurred many times. The chain recombines TRBV20-1 with TRBJ2-3; D call uncertain. CDR1 and CDR2 from the germline V gene are DFQATT and SNEGSKA (reference sequence). Trimming stripped 5 bases from V and 1 base from J, with 22 bases between. CDR3 size: 17 residues. Written as DNA, the CDR3 is TGCAGTGCTGGTCGCGCGAATTCGGACGTAGGCACAGATACGCAGTATTTT. Translation: CSAGRANSDVGTDTQYF.